The 29 T cell receptor beta chains in this list originate from one sample, sequenced in a study of cytomegalovirus exposure and HLA in healthy donors. The PCR used 60 Vbeta and 13 Jbeta primers. Assay used: immunoSEQ multiplex PCR; TCRdb lists only in-frame clones, some missing. The data show 100,000 to 150,000 clones, with more than 65% seen just once and under 3.5% held by the top ten. Sample: PBMCs. The receptors shown here come from a man between 50 and 59 years old in good health and CMV-seronegative.

CDR3 DNA: TGTGCCAGCAGCTTCGGGCTAGCGGGATTCACGGGAGAGACCCAGTACTTC. Amino acid sequence: CASSFGLAGFTGETQYF. This sequence joins TRBV5-8 and TRBJ2-5, with 9 bases identical to TRBD2. The CDR3 is 17 residues long. From germline, CDR1 is SGHTS and CDR2 YDEGEE. The V gene end was trimmed by 2 bases and the J gene end by 4 bases; junction bases not matched to a gene: 12.

V usage is TRBV2 and J usage is TRBJ1-6; 9 nucleotides agree with TRBD1. The CDR3 covers 14 residues. V was pared by 5 bases and J by 10 bases, with 6 bases of the junction left unmatched. CDR1 is SNHLY, CDR2 FYNNEI, per germline. CDR3 residues: CASSWGQGGSPLHF. CDR3 coding DNA: TGTGCCAGCAGTTGGGGACAGGGCGGATCACCCCTCCACTTT. The full variable domain, its missing parts supplied by reference TRBV2 and TRBJ1-6, is EPEVTQTPSHQVTQMGQEVILRCVPISNHLYFYWYRQILGQKVEFLVSFYNNEISEKSEIFDDQFSVERPDGSNFTLKIRSTKLEDSAMYFCASSWGQGGSPLHFGNGTRLTVT.

The chain carries TRBV5-1 and TRBJ1-1; D is uncertain. The V gene's germline CDR1 is SGHRS and CDR2 YFSETQ. There are 15 residues in the CDR3. V shed 4 bases and J shed 4 bases, with 17 bases lying between them. The CDR3 region is CASSLTRESGTEAFF. CDR3 bases: TGCGCCAGCAGCCTAACGAGGGAATCGGGCACTGAAGCTTTCTTT.

The chain is built from TRBV4-3 and TRBJ2-1, with 13 bases matching TRBD2. The trim removed 2 bases at V and 7 bases at J, leaving 8 bases unmatched. Germline V lookup: CDR1 LGHNA, CDR2 YSLEER. This CDR3 spans 17 amino acids. The CDR3 sequence is CASSQRTSGGEGNEQFF. The CDR3 bases are TGCGCCAGCAGCCAAAGGACTAGCGGGGGTGAAGGGAATGAGCAGTTCTTC.

The rearrangement uses TRBV18 and TRBJ1-1; 7 nucleotides align to TRBD1. Looked up from germline, CDR1 is KGHSH and CDR2 is LQKENI. The CDR3 length is 16 residues. V was pared by 2 bases and J by 1 base, with 7 bases of the junction left unmatched. This CDR3 reads CASSPTLTGRNTEAFF. The CDR3, as DNA: TGTGCCAGCTCACCAACCCTGACAGGGAGGAACACTGAAGCTTTCTTT. The variable domain in full, completed from reference TRBV18 and TRBJ1-1, reads NAGVMQNPRHLVRRRGQEARLRCSPMKGHSHVYWYRQLPEEGLKFMVYLQKENIIDESGMPKERFSAEFPKEGPSILRIQQVVRGDSAAYFCASSPTLTGRNTEAFFGQGTRLTVV.

This clone was counted only a few times. The chain links TRBV9 to TRBJ1-2; D not certain. The CDR3 sequence is 15 residues long. V was cut by 2 bases and J by 1 base, with 12 bases left in between. The germline CDR1 and CDR2 sequences are SGDLS and YYNGEE. As DNA, the CDR3 is TGTGCCAGCAGCGTGCGGGTCACCCTTAACTATGGCTACACCTTC. It codes for CASSVRVTLNYGYTF.

This rearrangement joins TRBV7-3 to TRBJ1-6; a weak D match, TRBD1 (6 bases). The V end was cut by 8 bases, the J end by 2 bases, with 10 bases between. The length of the CDR3 is 14 residues. The V gene's germline CDR1 is SGHTA and CDR2 FQGTGA. The CDR3 is CASRRDTYNSPLHF. CDR3 DNA sequence: TGTGCCAGCCGCCGGGACACCTATAATTCACCCCTCCACTTT.

The chain employs TRBV15 and TRBJ1-1; 8 nucleotides align to TRBD1. After removal of 5 bases from V and 5 bases from J, the junction contained 7 bases not matched to a gene. The CDR3 sequence is 14 residues long. Germline CDR1 LNHNV, CDR2 YYDKDF (reference sequence). CDR3 region: CATSPTGGGTEAFF. The CDR3 DNA reads TGTGCCACCAGCCCTACAGGGGGGGGAACTGAAGCTTTCTTT.

The sample holds one count of this clone. The V and J genes are TRBV5-6 and TRBJ1-1; D perhaps matches TRBD1 (6 bases). The CDR3 loop spans 14 amino acids. Trimming took off 2 bases at V and 1 base at J, with 9 bases between the two ends. Germline CDR1 SGHDT, CDR2 YYEEEE. CDR3 DNA: TGTGCCAGCAGCTTTACAGGGCCGAACACTGAAGCTTTCTTT. Amino acids: CASSFTGPNTEAFF. Drawing the rest from reference TRBV5-6 and TRBJ1-1, the complete variable domain is DAGVTQSPTHLIKTRGQQVTLRCSPKSGHDTVSWYQQALGQGPQFIFQYYEEEERQRGNFPDRFSGHQFPNYSSELNVNALLLGDSALYLCASSFTGPNTEAFFGQGTRLTVV.

The chain carries TRBV7-9 and TRBJ1-2, with TRBD1 matching 7 bases. Germline V gives CDR1 SEHNR, CDR2 FQNEAQ (reference sequence). The CDR3 contains 16 residues. The J segment lost 0 bases and the V segment lost 0 bases, leaving 4 bases of the junction unmatched. CDR3 sequence reads: CASSLAGQVANYGYTF. DNA for the CDR3: TGTGCCAGCAGCTTAGCTGGACAGGTTGCTAACTATGGCTACACCTTC.

V and J are TRBV7-6 and TRBJ1-5; 7 bases match TRBD1. J gave up 4 bases and V 5 bases, and 5 bases lay outside the gene matches. The germline CDR1 and CDR2 sequences are SGHVS and FNYEAQ. The CDR3 runs to 14 residues. In DNA, the CDR3 is TGTGCCAGCAGCCCAGGGACAGCAAATCAGCCCCAGCATTTT. Protein product: CASSPGTANQPQHF.

The chain recombines TRBV14 with TRBJ1-2; 7 bases are a match to TRBD1. The V gene end was trimmed by 4 bases and the J gene end by 5 bases; junction bases not matched to a gene: 7. CDR3 length: 14 amino acids. CDR1 is SGHDN and CDR2 is FVKESK in the germline V gene. DNA for the CDR3: TGTGCCAGCAGCCTCTCAGGGGGACAATATGGCTACACCTTC. Residues: CASSLSGGQYGYTF.

The CDR3 nucleotides read TGTGCCAGCAAGGGGGCGGGGGGGCTGTCCTACAATGAGCAGTTCTTC. Translation: CASKGAGGLSYNEQFF. The genes are TRBV27 and TRBJ2-1, with 9 bases aligning to TRBD2. Germline CDR1 reads MNHEY; CDR2 reads SMNVEV (reference sequence). The V gene end was trimmed by 7 bases and the J gene end by 1 base; junction bases not matched to a gene: 8. CDR3 length equals 16 residues.

The CDR3 region is CASSSPERARLSTDTQYF. CDR3 nucleotide sequence: TGCGCCAGCAGCTCACCTGAGCGGGCAAGACTTAGCACAGATACGCAGTATTTT. J is TRBJ2-3 and V is TRBV5-1, with D possibly TRBD2 on 6 matching bases. V lost 3 bases to trimming and J lost 0 bases, with 20 bases between them. Germline CDR1 and CDR2: SGHRS and YFSETQ. The CDR3 runs to 18 residues.

The chain has TRBV7-3 and TRBJ1-1; D is possibly TRBD1 (5 bases). The CDR3 runs to 13 residues. Trimming took off 4 bases at V and 3 bases at J, with 9 bases between the two ends. Germline CDR1 SGHTA, CDR2 FQGTGA. The CDR3 loop is CASSSVGDTEAFF. The CDR3 DNA follows: TGTGCCAGCAGCTCGGTAGGGGACACTGAAGCTTTCTTT.

Comment on this clone: The limits of the CDR3 on the DNA are not certain, so only TCRdb's listed CDR3 is given. The chain joins TRBV21-1 to TRBJ1-2; no check of the table's D call, TRBD1, against the DNA was made. TRBV21-1 corresponds to a pseudogene. The CDR3 totals 16 residues, both ends included. The CDR3 here is CASSKVGQGAYYGYTF.

The CDR3 loop reads CASSFTGTGGAPLHF. CDR3 coding DNA: TGTGCCAGCAGCTTCACCGGGACAGGGGGTGCTCCCCTCCACTTT. The J gene is TRBJ1-6, the V gene TRBV6-5; 11 bases are a match to TRBD1. This CDR3 is 15 amino acids long. The ends lost 6 bases at V and 13 bases at J; junction bases unmatched: 11. Per the germline V gene, CDR1 is MNHEY and CDR2 is SVGAGI.

The V and J genes are TRBV15 and TRBJ1-2; TRBD1 matches at 11 bases. The CDR3 extends over 13 amino acids. Trimming at V came to 4 bases and at J to 7 bases, leaving 2 bases not matched to a gene. CDR1 is LNHNV, CDR2 YYDKDF, per germline (reference sequence). CDR3 coding DNA: TGTGCCACCAGCACGGACAGGGGGCTTGGCTACACCTTC. Protein product: CATSTDRGLGYTF.

The chain uses TRBV5-6 and TRBJ2-3; 8 bases are shared with TRBD1. CDR1 and CDR2 from the germline V gene are SGHDT and YYEEEE. CDR3 length: 14 residues. Losses at the gene ends were 5 bases for V and 3 bases for J; bases not matched to a gene: 5. The CDR3 coding sequence is TGTGCCAGCAGAGGACAGGGCCTTACAGATACGCAGTATTTT. This encodes CASRGQGLTDTQYF.

The rearrangement uses TRBV15 and TRBJ1-2; possibly TRBD1 for D (5 bases). Germline-derived CDR1 and CDR2 are LNHNV and YYDKDF (reference sequence). This CDR3 has 13 residues. V was clipped by 4 bases and J by 4 bases, with 10 bases between them. The CDR3 sequence: CATSTRQPYGYTF. In DNA form, the CDR3 reads TGTGCCACCAGCACCCGACAGCCCTATGGCTACACCTTC.

V is TRBV19 and J is TRBJ1-6, with unresolved D. Germline-derived CDR1 and CDR2 are LNHDA and SQIVND (reference sequence). Between the trimmed V and J ends, which lost 9 bases and 10 bases, there was a span of 19 bases. This CDR3 has 14 residues. CDR3 in amino acids: CASKTRPAGSPLHF. The CDR3 DNA reads TGTGCCAGCAAGACACGGCCCGCTGGCTCACCCCTCCACTTT.

This chain links TRBV4-2 with TRBJ2-5, with 10 bases aligning to TRBD2. The CDR3 sequence is 14 residues long. The V segment lost 5 bases and the J segment 4 bases; nucleotides outside the gene matches: 4. Germline assignment: CDR1 LGHNA and CDR2 YNFKEQ. DNA of the CDR3: TGTGCCAGCAGCGTGCGACTAGCGGGAGAGACCCAGTACTTC. Translating gives CASSVRLAGETQYF.

This clone was detected a few times. The rearrangement uses TRBV6-6 and TRBJ1-2, with D possibly TRBD1 on 6 matching bases. V gave up 2 bases and J gave up 0 bases, with 10 bases separating them. Germline CDR1 and CDR2: MNHNY and SVGAGI (reference sequence). The length of the CDR3 is 15 residues. This chain's CDR3 is CASSYLDRTNYGYTF. The DNA of the CDR3 is TGTGCCAGCAGTTACCTGGACAGAACTAACTATGGCTACACCTTC.

This clone was seen at least ten times. The gene calls are TRBV4-2 and TRBJ2-6, with 10 bases lining up with TRBD2. The CDR3 contains 16 residues. After removal of 7 bases from V and 0 bases from J, the junction contained 3 bases not matched to a gene. Germline loops: CDR1 LGHNA, CDR2 YNFKEQ. For the CDR3, the DNA is TGTGCCAGCACCGAGCGGGGGGGCTCTGGGGCCAACGTCCTGACTTTC. Translated: CASTERGGSGANVLTF.

The chain joins TRBV7-3 to TRBJ2-1, with a tentative D call TRBD1 (6 bases). Trimming shortened V by 5 bases and J by 2 bases, and 13 bases separated the two germline ends. Germline V CDR1 and CDR2: SGHTA, FQGTGA. The length of the CDR3 is 15 residues. This CDR3 is CASSAGVGTYNEQFF. For the CDR3, the DNA is TGTGCCAGCAGCGCAGGGGTTGGGACCTACAATGAGCAGTTCTTC.

The V gene is TRBV28, the J gene TRBJ2-7; 12 bases are a match to TRBD2. Per germline, CDR1 MDHEN and CDR2 SYDVKM. J lost 6 bases, V lost 4 bases, and 7 bases had no gene match. The CDR3 spans 15 residues. DNA of the CDR3: TGTGCCAGCAGTTCCCTAGCGGGGGGGCGGGGCGAGCAGTACTTC. Translating gives CASSSLAGGRGEQYF.

The chain uses TRBV5-1 and TRBJ2-3; TRBD1 aligns across 10 bases. CDR3 size: 16 residues. V lost 4 bases, J lost 4 bases, and 9 bases stayed unmatched. The germline CDR1 and CDR2 sequences are SGHRS and YFSETQ. In DNA, the CDR3 is TGCGCCAGCAGCGAGGGACAGGGGTCGGTGTCAGATACGCAGTATTTT. It yields the protein CASSEGQGSVSDTQYF.

The chain joins TRBV19 to TRBJ1-1; 7 bases are shared with TRBD1. CDR1 LNHDA and CDR2 SQIVND come from the germline V gene (reference sequence). V lost 7 bases to trimming and J lost 11 bases; unmatched junction nucleotides: 16. The CDR3 loop spans 14 amino acids. The CDR3 loop is CASMTRDSLYGAFF. As DNA, the CDR3 is TGTGCCAGTATGACCCGGGACAGCCTTTATGGGGCTTTCTTT.

J is TRBJ1-2 and V is TRBV6-1, with D possibly being TRBD1 (6 bases). This CDR3 spans 13 amino acids. CDR1 and CDR2 (germline): MNHNS, SASEGT. Trimming cost V 10 bases and J 10 bases, with 22 bases left between them. CDR3 residues: CATMLDSMYYYTF. CDR3 nucleotide sequence: TGTGCCACCATGTTGGACAGCATGTATTACTACACCTTC.